A single TCR beta chain is shown here with its context. This clone has only a few counts. Its antigen is unknown. No qualities accompany the bases; no much larger clone lies one base away. CDR3 length: 17 amino acids, cysteine to phenylalanine. The kept DNA is CDR3 alone, 51 bases in frame from the first base. After removal of 0 bases from V and 3 bases from J, the junction retains 7 bases not matched to a gene. From a lookup of the germline V gene, CDR1 and CDR2 are MGHRA and YSYEKL. This record comes from a study of cytomegalovirus exposure and HLA in healthy donors (dated by TCRdb to the late 2010s). General notes on the study: According to an earlier analysis of 587 of the donors, 200 million or so T cells yielded over 100 million unique TCR beta sequences and around 300 Gb of sequence data. About 300 gigabases of sequencing data and 70 million to 85 million unique TCR sequences were included in an early release covering 550 to 650 HLA-typed donors. Among the roughly 400 genotyped donors, 81% belonged to the genetic ancestry cluster associated with self-reported Caucasian donors. The study aimed to test whether cataloging public T cell receptors could reveal signatures of past pathogen exposure. The T cell repertoires of 666 subjects were profiled by immunosequencing and related to cytomegalovirus serostatus. In addition to the first cohort of approximately 670 subjects, a separate validation cohort of 130 or so different subjects was used. High-throughput TCR immunosequencing, statistical association of individual TCRs with disease status, and machine learning were combined to predict cytomegalovirus infection status. A later analysis re-examined previously published TCR beta repertoires from roughly 720 donors and added high-resolution HLA genotyping to investigate patterns of TCR occurrence. Rather than drawing on any new phenotypic data, the later analysis identified candidate immune exposures from TCR beta sequences and the way those sequences occurred across donors. An earlier analysis of approximately 640 of the donors applied high-throughput TCR beta sequencing to assess whether each TCR beta V gene segment acted as functional or pseudogenic. Donor age, sex, ethnicity and CMV serostatus were compiled alongside the repertoire data. In a later genetic analysis, genome-wide SNP genotypes for about three fifths of the roughly 670 donors were used, and that subset was treated as a discovery cohort. All discovery cohort repertoires had been generated on a single sequencing platform. HLA typing covered class I and class II loci at four-digit resolution. The number of typed donors differed by locus: roughly 620-640 for A, B, C, DRB1 and DQB1; some 500 for DQA1; 606 for DPA1; and about 450 for DPB1. Four to six DR-DQ haplotypes were handled as single units for association and clustering, since linkage in the cohort was strong. Among roughly 400 genotyped donors of the cohort, an average of about 220,000 unique TCR beta nucleotide sequences was sequenced per donor, of which approximately 18% were non-productive. What the authors observed across the whole study: A later analysis associated 15,000 or so TCR beta sequences with specific HLA alleles at a false discovery rate of 0.05. In a later analysis, HLA-associated TCR beta chains showed more clonal expansion and lower generation probabilities than non-associated chains that were equally common. A few of the identified cytomegalovirus-associated TCR beta chains were confirmed in vitro to be specific for cytomegalovirus antigens. In an earlier analysis of fewer than 750 of the donors, most TCR beta V segments were observed in productive rearrangements about 90% or about 30% of the time, broadly matching IMGT annotations. While some public TCRs were present in many individuals, most TCR sequences turned up only very rarely across donors. The study gave a list of about 170 TCR beta chains associated with cytomegalovirus. Only TCR beta chains were sequenced in this cohort, and the absence of alpha or paired-chain data limited detectable features. Because the 87-base-pair reads could not distinguish some IMGT-functional V segments, including TRBV6-2 and TRBV6-3, those segments were excluded. CMV serostatus was the only immune exposure information available for the cohort. Correlated functional status among segregating V segments might reflect linkage disequilibrium, but an unknown experimental factor could not be ruled out. A later analysis reported that several top co-occurrence clusters appeared linked to parvovirus B19, influenza, CMV and Epstein-Barr virus. A further reported finding was that TCR beta sequences accurately predicted the HLA-A and HLA-B alleles for most subjects in the first cohort. Presence/absence analyses assumed roughly uniform sequencing depth across donors, an assumption that may not hold. A cluster of highly shared sequence variants was judged likely to represent a technical artifact of the sequencing pipeline. The authors suggested that the approach could potentially be generalized to other disease states and immunological phenotypes. Cytomegalovirus status was reported to be diagnosed by the classifier with high specificity and sensitivity in both the original and validation cohorts. The earlier analysis of a few hundred of the donors excluded roughly 16 rarely observed V segments, including chromosome 9 orphons, because counts were too low. According to a later analysis, most CMV-associated TCR beta chains appeared to be HLA-restricted, and the HLA associations seemed to be driven largely by CMV exposure. Because HLA typing was unavailable for some donors at each locus, only the typed subset was used in association tests. A later analysis found that TCR association rates varied across HLA loci, with DRB1 alleles showing the most associated TCRs and HLA-C alleles the fewest. In a later genetic analysis, a missense DCLRE1C variant was associated with V-gene and J-gene trimming of TCR beta chains, and the association was replicated in an independent cohort. Strong co-occurrence of HLA alleles, especially DR and DQ, made assigning TCR associations to individual alleles difficult. According to a later genetic analysis, donors in an Asian-associated ancestry cluster had fewer N-insertions in productive TCRs than the approximately 670-donor mean.

The library was produced with the immunoSEQ multiplex PCR assay. For the multiplex PCR, a mixture combining 60 forward primers for TCR Vbeta segments and 13 reverse primers for TCR Jbeta segments was used. A multiplex PCR assay on genomic DNA amplified the CDR3 region of rearranged TCR beta genes. The amplified TCR beta libraries were sequenced on the Illumina HiSeq System as 87-base-pair reads. For the original study's pipeline: A later analysis tallied around 82 million unique TCR beta chains across the 600 to 700 repertoires, and around 9.9 million of those chains were shared by two or more donors. A nearest-neighbor algorithm error-corrected the raw reads and collapsed the reads into unique sequences, merging closely related sequences to remove PCR and sequencing errors. V, D and J gene segments were assigned by aligning CDR3 sequences to IMGT reference sequences. For a sequence to be retained, at least a six-nucleotide match to both a V gene segment and a J gene segment was required. A rearrangement counted as productive if the CDR3 had no stop codons and remained in frame with V and J, and every other rearrangement counted as non-productive. Following IMGT convention, CDR3 was defined as the stretch from the second conserved V-encoded cysteine up to the conserved J-encoded phenylalanine. In an earlier analysis of just under 600 of the donors, sequences lacking an unambiguous match to a single V gene segment were excluded. In an earlier analysis of 587 of the donors, a V segment was called functional when productive rearrangements were above 56.7%, and segregating when the standard deviation between donors exceeded 5%. A statistical classification framework was built to diagnose cytomegalovirus status from the catalog of TCR beta chain sequences. V and J gene assignment, in a later analysis, came from comparing TCR nucleotide sequences with IMGT/GENE-DB human TR gene sequences. The TCRdist pipeline was used in a later analysis to assign CDR3 sequences and most-parsimonious VDJ recombination scenarios. In a later analysis, each TCR beta chain was defined by its CDR3 amino acid sequence together with its V-gene family, and reads lacking a unique V-gene family were excluded. A later analysis removed 550 to 700 highly shared, low-generation-probability nucleotide sequences to deal with suspected cross-contamination and a sequencing artifact. In a later analysis, a clonal expansion index was calculated for each public chain from normalized within-repertoire ranks of inferred template counts. In a later analysis, generation probabilities were computed using a VDJ recombination model fitted to out-of-frame rearrangements, and the results were checked against IGoR. Hypergeometric tests were used in a later analysis to score TCR-TCR, TCR-HLA and TCR-CMV co-occurrence, with a repertoire-size bias correction applied to the TCR pairs. In a later analysis, false discovery rates were estimated by permuting HLA or CMV assignments 20 times. In a later analysis, co-occurring TCRs were grouped using DBSCAN, with TCRdist sequence similarity added in when clustering inside HLA-allele-positive subsets. Repertoires with fewer than 30,000 or more than 120,000 public chains were left out of co-occurrence clustering, as were four to six repertoires with anomalous nucleotide sharing. This immuneACCESS table, as held by TCRdb, lists in-frame sequences with V and J called but not all clones. Of the missing ones, under half trace to an unresolved V gene in checked studies; the others have no known cause. Clonal size and the V and J genes are those of that table, whereas D and trimming came from the DNA. This sample gives over 200,000 clones in total; approximately 70% of them show up just once. The top ten constitute 2% to 3% of the sample.

In total, roughly 710 healthy bone marrow donors made up the cohort. All cohort members were sampled while nominally healthy, although unrecorded immune exposures were likely present. The donor was CMV seropositive and was included in the group of 290 or so seropositive cohort members. A peripheral blood sample was provided by each donor, and peripheral blood mononuclear cells were used for TCR beta sequencing. The Qiagen DNeasy Blood Extraction Kit was used to extract genomic DNA from the blood cell samples. Sequencing was performed on PBMCs. The V and J segments used are TRBV4-1 and TRBJ1-2; 10 central bases correspond to TRBD1. The receptor was isolated from a middle-aged man in good health and CMV-seropositive. This receptor has the CDR3 CASSQDLRTGGDYGYTF. The sequenced DNA is TGCGCCAGCAGCCAAGATCTGAGGACAGGGGGTGACTATGGCTACACCTTC.